This T cell receptor (beta chain) was sequenced for a study of immune characteristics of hereditary and idiopathic chronic pancreatitis. Chronic pancreatitis tissue was collected during total pancreatectomy with islet autotransplantation. TCR beta sequencing used genomic DNA from unsorted bulk pancreas tissue. Study results and caveats: Hereditary versus idiopathic pancreatitis showed different Vbeta-Jbeta usage, including TRBV10, TRBV19, TRBV23, TRBV5. TCRbeta diversity rose and clonality fell in both pancreatitis groups versus controls.

The CDR3 covers 12 residues. Germline V gives CDR1 MNHNY, CDR2 SVGAGI (reference sequence). V lost 2 bases and J 4 bases, leaving 5 bases between the germline ends. Produced via immunoSEQ multiplex PCR; TCRdb's table is partial and in-frame only. The data contain about 2,000 clones, around four fifths of them seen just once; the ten biggest clones take up under 20%. Of note for this clone: What it binds is unknown.

V gene TRBV6-6 combines with J gene TRBJ2-5, with D perhaps TRBD2 (5 bases). Sequenced sample: pancreas tissue with hereditary chronic pancreatitis. This receptor was obtained from a human donor with chronic pancreatitis. CDR3 sequence: CASSYEGETQYF. CDR3 bases: TGTGCCAGCAGTTACGAGGGAGAGACCCAGTACTTC.